Below, one T cell receptor beta chain is given with its context. The sample originates from a study of blood T cell repertoires in COVID-19. Turning to the study itself: PBMCs, B-cell-depleted T cells, or T cells provided the cDNA or gDNA that made up the material.

Clones were read by immunoSEQ multiplex PCR, and TCRdb kept only the in-frame ones, dropping some. The profile shows roughly 230,000 clones, roughly four fifths of them singletons. CDR1 and CDR2 from the germline V gene are LNHDA and SQIVND (reference sequence). There are 18 residues in the CDR3. Germline trimming cut 4 bases from V and 0 bases from J; bases unmatched to any gene: 6. The sequence was collected from a man in his fifties with acute or convalescent COVID-19. The sequenced material came from peripheral blood. This chain connects TRBV19 to TRBJ2-3; 14 bases match TRBD2. The CDR3 region has the DNA TGTGCCAGTAGTAGGGGGACTAGCGGGGGTACTAGCACAGATACGCAGTATTTT. Its translation: CASSRGTSGGTSTDTQYF. The full variable domain, in which reference TRBV19 and TRBJ2-3 provide the parts outside the CDR3, is DGGITQSPKYLFRKEGQNVTLSCEQNLNHDAMYWYRQDPGQGLRLIYYSQIVNDFQKGDIAEGYSVSREKKESFPLTVTSAQKNPTAFYLCASSRGTSGGTSTDTQYFGPGTRLTVL.